These T cell receptor beta chains were read from a single sample in a study of T cells after yellow fever vaccination. TCRdb re-called the 5' RACE reads with MiXCR, one entry per CDR3 protein. The sample holds 20,000 to 25,000 distinct CDR3 sequences, less than 5.5% seen once. The sequences come from PBMCs, either bulk or a sorted T-cell subset (CD4+, CD8+, memory, or dextramer-sorted; not recorded which), collected 45 days after the first yellow fever vaccination. These receptors all stem from a man aged 18 to 30 who received the YFV17D yellow fever vaccine. The conserved cysteine and the conserved F or W are not part of the CDR3 here. Each record gives: V gene, J gene, D gene, CDR3 protein. D genes are given only for firm matches.

TRBV5-1	TRBJ2-1	NA	ASSLAAGSYNEQF
TRBV7-2	TRBJ2-7	NA	ASSRGTAYTEQY
TRBV5-1	TRBJ2-3	NA	ASSFWGRDTQY
TRBV24-1	TRBJ2-5	NA	ATSDPTGIQETQY
TRBV7-9	TRBJ2-5	NA	ASSLGRPGTYQETQY
TRBV4-1	TRBJ1-1	NA	ASSQVFTVNQAF
TRBV3-1	TRBJ2-3	TRBD2	ASSQVLELAGLDTQY
TRBV5-1	TRBJ2-2	NA	ASSFSQGGGELF
TRBV7-2	TRBJ1-2	TRBD1	ASSAGQGFGYGYT
TRBV12-3/TRBV12-4	TRBJ1-6	NA	ASSPLQGSLH
TRBV6-1	TRBJ1-1	NA	ASRGGTAGNTEAF
TRBV12-3/TRBV12-4	TRBJ2-1	NA	ASSLGNEQF
TRBV30	TRBJ1-2	NA	AWSVEVGYT
TRBV28	TRBJ2-3	TRBD2	ASPPVGTTDTDTQY
TRBV20-1	TRBJ2-5	NA	SARDLRTIETQY
TRBV28	TRBJ1-2	NA	ASRSWAGRTFDYGYT
TRBV7-2	TRBJ2-1	NA	ASSFVQNNEQF
TRBV5-6	TRBJ2-5	TRBD2	ASSFVQGTSAGETQY
TRBV3-1	TRBJ2-3	NA	ASSHPGDPPVPIYTDTQY
TRBV4-3	TRBJ2-1	TRBD1	ASSPGTGSDNEQF
TRBV25-1	TRBJ1-2	TRBD1	ASSATYLGQNYGYT
TRBV12-1	TRBJ2-2	NA	AATLRGGLGGELF
TRBV6-1	TRBJ1-2	TRBD1	ASSEIQGASYT
TRBV20-1	TRBJ2-1	TRBD1	SAGRPGTGPNEQF
TRBV6-5	TRBJ2-2	NA	ANSRTVNDGELF
TRBV6-6	TRBJ2-3	NA	ASKRLTDTQY
TRBV29-1	TRBJ2-5	TRBD1	SVVGTGERSVETQY
TRBV15	TRBJ1-4	NA	ATSSHGGTGEKLF
TRBV5-1	TRBJ2-3	NA	ASSKDGYTDTQY
TRBV30	TRBJ1-2	NA	AWSQGRAGGPSYGYT
TRBV12-3/TRBV12-4	TRBJ1-2	TRBD1	ASGDSTNYGYT
TRBV6-5	TRBJ2-5	NA	ASSYGASGETQY
TRBV5-1	TRBJ1-1	NA	ASSPLTALNTEAF
TRBV5-1	TRBJ2-3	TRBD1	ASRRQGGTDTQY
TRBV7-3	TRBJ2-2	TRBD1	ASSLTPDRAYTGELF
TRBV2	TRBJ1-1	NA	ASNSDRGTEAF
TRBV10-3	TRBJ1-6	NA	AISVRTGSNSPLH
TRBV19	TRBJ1-6	NA	ANGGVAPGRDSPLH
TRBV4-3	TRBJ1-2	TRBD1	ASSQEDRGPLNYGYT
TRBV12-5	TRBJ2-5	TRBD2	ASGWAPSGGHQETQY
TRBV7-2	TRBJ1-4	NA	ASSLASRRRLF
TRBV25-1	TRBJ1-1	NA	ASSEYRQNTEAF
TRBV12-3/TRBV12-4	TRBJ1-1	NA	ASSSHRATNTEAF
TRBV5-1	TRBJ2-5	NA	ASSTRALQETQY
TRBV12-3/TRBV12-4	TRBJ1-5	TRBD1	ASRRDRRNQPQH
TRBV5-6	TRBJ2-1	TRBD2	ASSPSTSGGALNEQF
TRBV12-3/TRBV12-4	TRBJ1-5	NA	ASSPDRNQPQH
TRBV4-3	TRBJ2-3	NA	ASSRRAASGTDTQY
TRBV20-1	TRBJ1-4	TRBD1	SARPDRGEKLF
TRBV12-3/TRBV12-4	TRBJ1-5	NA	ASSASTGPSRDPQH
TRBV7-3	TRBJ1-1	NA	ASSLSANTEAF
TRBV5-1	TRBJ1-4	NA	ASSLTGAEKLF